These 11 T cell receptor beta chains originate from one sample sequenced in a study of cytomegalovirus exposure and HLA in healthy donors (dated by TCRdb to about 2017). Receptor amplification or capture employed the immunoSEQ multiplex PCR assay. The multiplex PCR relied on a mix of 60 forward primers for TCR Vbeta segments and 13 reverse primers for TCR Jbeta segments. TCRdb took this table from immuneACCESS and kept in-frame rearrangements with V and J called. Such tables lack part of the clones; where checked against another copy, unresolved V genes explain under half of the gap, and the rest is unexplained. This sample gives approximately 100,000 clones in total; 76% of them show up just once. The ten largest clonotypes hold around 12% of the sample. Sequences were obtained from PBMCs. These receptors were taken from a woman aged 40 to 55 in good health and CMV-seropositive.

The chain couples TRBV7-3 to TRBJ2-1, with a possible D match to TRBD2 (5 bases). V was pared by 4 bases and J by 10 bases, with 26 bases between. There are 17 residues in the CDR3. Germline CDR1 reads SGHTA; CDR2 reads FQGTGA. CDR3 DNA: TGTGCCAGCAGCTCAACTCGACCAACTATCGGGGTGGTCGAGCAGTTCTTC. It codes for CASSSTRPTIGVVEQFF.

The chain's CDR3 is CATTGDPTNYGYTF. CDR3 DNA: TGTGCCACTACGGGGGACCCGACTAACTATGGCTACACCTTC. The chain uses TRBV10-3 and TRBJ1-2, with a weak D call TRBD1 (5 bases). There are 14 residues in the CDR3. Trimming shortened V by 10 bases and J by 0 bases, and 15 bases separated the two germline ends. The germline CDR1 and CDR2 sequences are ENHRY and SYGVKD.

DNA for the CDR3: TGTGCCAGCAGCTTCGGGACAGGGCAGGGCACTGAAGCTTTCTTT. Translating gives CASSFGTGQGTEAFF. V gene TRBV5-4 combines with J gene TRBJ1-1, with 9 bases aligning to TRBD1. This CDR3 region has 15 residues. Per germline, CDR1 SGHNT and CDR2 YYREEE (reference sequence). J gave up 4 bases and V 2 bases, and 6 bases lay outside the gene matches.

V is TRBV7-9 and J is TRBJ1-2, with D tentatively TRBD1 (6 bases). The germline CDR1 and CDR2 sequences are SEHNR and FQNEAQ (reference sequence). Trimming took 4 bases from V and 1 from J, leaving 7 bases between them. The CDR3 covers 13 residues. The CDR3 DNA sequence: TGTGCCAGCAGCTACAGGGTTAACTATGGCTACACCTTC. Translated: CASSYRVNYGYTF. The entire variable domain, with the rest obtained from reference TRBV7-9 and TRBJ1-2, is as follows: DTGVSQNPRHKITKRGQNVTFRCDPISEHNRLYWYRQTLGQGPEFLTYFQNEAQLEKSRLLSDRFSAERPKGSFSTLEIQRTEQGDSAMYLCASSYRVNYGYTFGSGTRLTVV.

The J gene is TRBJ1-3, the V gene TRBV5-1; TRBD1 matches 8 bases. Germline CDR1 reads SGHRS; CDR2 reads YFSETQ. V lost 4 bases and J lost 1; bases outside the gene matches: 10. The CDR3 covers 17 residues. The DNA for the CDR3 is TGCGCCAGCAGCCGAAAACAGGGGGATGGATCTGGAAACACCATATATTTT. This gives the protein CASSRKQGDGSGNTIYF.

This clone was recorded once. The chain uses TRBV27 and TRBJ2-7; TRBD2 might be the D (6 bases). The CDR3 has 15 amino acids. Germline V gene sequence: CDR1 MNHEY, CDR2 SMNVEV (reference sequence). Trimming removed 1 base from V and 4 bases from J, with 14 bases in between. Here the CDR3 DNA reads TGTGCCAGCAGTTTATTGGGACTGCCCCTTTACGAGCAGTACTTC. Translating gives CASSLLGLPLYEQYF.

This clone has a handful of counts. This rearrangement joins TRBV18 to TRBJ1-1, with D possibly TRBD1 on 5 matching bases. This CDR3 is 15 amino acids long. The V gene's germline CDR1 is KGHSH and CDR2 LQKENI. The V gene lost 0 bases and the J gene lost 1 base, with 9 bases spanning the gap. The CDR3 region is CASSPPAQGNTEAFF. CDR3 coding DNA: TGTGCCAGCTCACCACCGGCTCAGGGGAACACTGAAGCTTTCTTT.

The chain uses TRBV6-6 and TRBJ1-1; tentative D call: TRBD1 (6 bases). The germline V gene encodes CDR1 MNHNY and CDR2 SVGAGI (reference sequence). The CDR3 spans 12 residues. Trimming left V 5 bases short and J 5 bases short, with 9 bases between. The CDR3 DNA reads as TGTGCCAGCAGTCCCCAGGGGACTGAAGCTTTCTTT. This sequence encodes CASSPQGTEAFF.

This clone came up once. This same CDR3 is encoded by further DNA sequences in the sample. V is TRBV6-1 and J is TRBJ1-1; the D is unclear. This CDR3 region has 15 residues. CDR1 is MNHNS and CDR2 is SASEGT in the germline V gene. Between the trimmed V and J ends, which lost 1 base and 0 bases, there was a span of 9 bases. CDR3 amino acids: CASSEGRRLNTEAFF. In DNA form, the CDR3 reads TGTGCCAGCAGTGAAGGGAGGCGCTTGAACACTGAAGCTTTCTTT.

The chain couples TRBV6-5 to TRBJ2-7; D ambiguous. Germline CDR1 reads MNHEY; CDR2 reads SVGAGI. This CDR3 is built from 14 residues. Trimming left V 0 bases short and J 0 bases short, with 6 bases between. CDR3 coding DNA: TGTGCCAGCAGTTACTCCCCTACCTCCTACGAGCAGTACTTC. Amino acid sequence: CASSYSPTSYEQYF.

The chain joins TRBV2 to TRBJ1-5; unclear D gene. CDR1 SNHLY and CDR2 FYNNEI come from the germline V gene. The ends were cut back, 4 bases at V and 0 bases at J, with 7 bases in the middle. The CDR3 totals 14 residues. The CDR3 DNA sequence: TGTGCCAGCAGTGGAGACACTAGCAATCAGCCCCAGCATTTT. Encoded protein: CASSGDTSNQPQHF.